These 27 T cell receptor beta chains share one sample of origin, sequenced in a study of blood T cell repertoires in COVID-19. TCRdb's copy holds only in-frame clones and misses some; the assay was immunoSEQ multiplex PCR. The data show more than 110,000 clones, 65% to 80% seen once. Sequenced input: peripheral blood. The receptors were sampled from a man in his 60s with acute or convalescent COVID-19.

The rearrangement joins TRBV12-3 or TRBV12-4 to TRBJ1-1; weak D call: TRBD1 (5 bases). V was cut by 5 bases and J by 4 bases, with 8 bases left in between. The CDR3 length is 12 residues. The CDR3 DNA sequence: TGTGCCAGCAGTGGGGGGGGCACTGAAGCTTTCTTT. Translation: CASSGGGTEAFF.

The V gene is TRBV7-3, the J gene TRBJ2-3, with TRBD2 identical over 9 bases. The germline gives CDR1 SGHTA, CDR2 FQGTGA. CDR3 length equals 15 residues. The junction had 3 bases not matched to a gene; V was cut back by 5 bases and J by 0 bases. The CDR3 spells CASSPSGTSTDTQYF. The CDR3 nucleotides are TGTGCCAGCAGCCCTAGCGGGACAAGCACAGATACGCAGTATTTT.

This chain uses TRBV27 with TRBJ1-6, with a possible D match to TRBD1 (5 bases). Trimming left V 6 bases short and J 9 bases short, with 12 bases between. Germline V CDR1 and CDR2: MNHEY, SMNVEV (reference sequence). The CDR3 contains 13 residues. The CDR3 bases are TGTGCCAGCAGGAACAGGTGGAGTTCACCCCTCCACTTT. Residues: CASRNRWSSPLHF.

The chain carries TRBV27 and TRBJ2-7; D remains unclear. V was shortened by 4 bases and J by 6 bases, with 16 bases between the two germline ends. Germline-derived CDR1 and CDR2 are MNHEY and SMNVEV (reference sequence). There are 14 residues in the CDR3. The CDR3 DNA reads TGTGCCAGCAGTTCTATAGTCCGGAGATTCGAGCAGTACTTC. This codes for CASSSIVRRFEQYF.

The DNA for the CDR3 is TGTGCCAGCAGCGCCGGGGGTACCCGATATCAGCCCCAGCATTTT. Its protein is CASSAGGTRYQPQHF. The V call is TRBV7-2, the J call TRBJ1-5; D possibly corresponds to TRBD1 (5 bases). Trimming removed 5 bases from V and 5 bases from J, with 16 bases in between. The CDR3 totals 15 residues. Germline lookup yields CDR1 SGHTA and CDR2 FQGNSA.

The rearrangement joins TRBV30 to TRBJ2-2; D remains unclear. The CDR3 has 13 residues. The V end was cut by 0 bases, the J end by 6 bases, with 8 bases between. Germline values: CDR1 GTSNPN, CDR2 SVGIG (reference sequence). The CDR3 loop reads CAWSVLSAGELFF. The CDR3 coding sequence is TGTGCCTGGAGTGTACTAAGCGCCGGGGAGCTGTTTTTT.

This clone was detected a few times. This chain's CDR3 is CASSSRDRGHEQYF. DNA for the CDR3: TGTGCCAGCAGTAGCCGGGACAGGGGCCACGAGCAGTACTTC. The rearrangement joins TRBV27 to TRBJ2-7; 10 positions agree with TRBD1. The CDR3 sequence is 14 residues long. The V gene's germline CDR1 is MNHEY and CDR2 SMNVEV (reference sequence). Trimming at V came to 5 bases and at J to 5 bases, leaving 6 bases not matched to a gene.

This clone was recorded at least ten times. This rearrangement joins TRBV5-6 to TRBJ2-2; D unclear. CDR3 size: 13 residues. Germline CDR1 and CDR2: SGHDT and YYEEEE. V lost 2 bases, J lost 7 bases, and 9 bases lay in between. CDR3 nucleotides: TGTGCCAGCAGCTTAGGAGTGATCGGGGAGCTGTTTTTT. This gives the protein CASSLGVIGELFF.

The chain uses TRBV9 and TRBJ1-4; D is perhaps TRBD1 (5 bases). This CDR3 region has 16 residues. From germline, CDR1 is SGDLS and CDR2 YYNGEE. Trimming removed 3 bases at V and 3 bases at J, with 15 bases between. CDR3 region: CASSAGRGVANEKLFF. In DNA, the CDR3 is TGTGCCAGCAGCGCTGGGAGGGGTGTAGCTAATGAAAAACTGTTTTTT.

This sequence joins TRBV9 and TRBJ2-5; 7 bases map to TRBD1. Unmatched junction bases numbered 4, after V lost 0 bases and J lost 2 bases. Germline values: CDR1 SGDLS, CDR2 YYNGEE. CDR3 size: 15 residues. Here the CDR3 DNA reads TGTGCCAGCAGCGTAGTAGGGGGCGGGCAAGAGACCCAGTACTTC. Translating gives CASSVVGGGQETQYF.

The chain has TRBV7-3 and TRBJ2-1; 9 nucleotides align to TRBD2. The CDR3 is made up of 14 amino acids. Germline CDR1 and CDR2: SGHTA and FQGTGA. After removal of 8 bases from V and 2 bases from J, the junction contained 4 bases not matched to a gene. The CDR3 DNA reads TGTGCCAGCGCCATAGCGGGAGCCTACAATGAGCAGTTCTTC. Protein: CASAIAGAYNEQFF.

This clone showed up just a few times. The chain is built from TRBV18 and TRBJ1-1, with 7 bases fitting TRBD1. The CDR3 spans 13 residues. The germline CDR1 and CDR2 sequences are KGHSH and LQKENI. V dropped 8 bases and J dropped 0; count of bases not matched to a gene: 3. The DNA for the CDR3 is TGTGCCAGCCAGGGACAGATGAACACTGAAGCTTTCTTT. Its protein product is CASQGQMNTEAFF.

This clone occurred once. V gene TRBV7-6 combines with J gene TRBJ2-3; the match to TRBD2 covers 14 bases. This CDR3 has 16 residues. In germline, CDR1 is SGHVS, CDR2 FNYEAQ. Trimming at V came to 3 bases and at J to 3 bases, leaving 2 bases not matched to a gene. In nucleotides, the CDR3 is TGTGCCAGCAGCTTGGGGACTAGCGGGGGTACAGATACGCAGTATTTT. It codes for CASSLGTSGGTDTQYF.

CDR3 sequence: CASSNRNTQRQVVEWETQYF. The DNA of the CDR3 is TGTGCCAGCAGCAACCGGAATACCCAAAGACAGGTCGTTGAGTGGGAGACCCAGTACTTC. V is TRBV21-1 and J is TRBJ2-5; the table calls TRBD1, which could not be checked here. TRBV21-1 is annotated as a pseudogene. The CDR3 contains 20 residues.

The chain carries TRBV14 and TRBJ2-2; 7 bases are shared with TRBD1. The CDR3 length is 16 residues. Trimming cost V 3 bases and J 5 bases; bases outside gene matches: 9. Germline assignment: CDR1 SGHDN and CDR2 FVKESK. The DNA for the CDR3 is TGTGCCAGCAGCCATCGTGGACAGGAGACGACCGGGGAGCTGTTTTTT. This encodes CASSHRGQETTGELFF.

The chain links TRBV5-1 to TRBJ2-1; D gene ambiguous. This CDR3 is 16 amino acids long. Germline CDR1 and CDR2: SGHRS and YFSETQ. V lost 0 bases and J lost 0, with 10 bases in between. Here the CDR3 DNA reads TGCGCCAGCAGCTTGGAGTCTCTTAGCTCCTACAATGAGCAGTTCTTC. It yields the protein CASSLESLSSYNEQFF.

The chain joins TRBV15 to TRBJ2-7, with 7 bases aligning to TRBD1. This CDR3 has 15 amino acids. Germline values: CDR1 LNHNV, CDR2 YYDKDF (reference sequence). The J segment lost 0 bases and the V segment lost 5 bases, leaving 7 bases of the junction unmatched. The CDR3 is CATSRRQGSSYEQYF. The CDR3 DNA is TGTGCCACCAGCCGAAGACAGGGCAGCTCCTACGAGCAGTACTTC.

This clone has just one count. This chain links TRBV7-2 with TRBJ2-7; 7 positions match TRBD2. Germline lookup yields CDR1 SGHTA and CDR2 FQGNSA. The CDR3 contains 13 residues. V was clipped by 3 bases and J by 4 bases; unmatched bases: 3. The CDR3 protein is CASSFGSGYEQYF. The CDR3, as DNA: TGTGCCAGCAGCTTTGGTAGCGGGTACGAGCAGTACTTC.

This chain uses TRBV5-1 with TRBJ1-3; the D is unclear. V was trimmed by 0 bases and J by 0 bases, leaving 13 bases between them. CDR1 is SGHRS and CDR2 is YFSETQ in the germline V gene. The CDR3 is 17 amino acids. CDR3 bases: TGCGCCAGCAGCTTGGGGGCAGCAAGAGACTCTGGAAACACCATATATTTT. Amino acid sequence: CASSLGAARDSGNTIYF.

This chain connects TRBV9 to TRBJ2-2, with TRBD2 matching over 11 bases. The CDR3 sequence is 17 residues long. With 0 bases clipped from V and 6 bases from J, the junction kept 7 bases outside the gene matches. Germline V gives CDR1 SGDLS, CDR2 YYNGEE. CDR3 loop: CASSVGPTSGRSGELFF. CDR3 nucleotide sequence: TGTGCCAGCAGCGTAGGCCCTACTAGCGGGAGATCCGGGGAGCTGTTTTTT.

The CDR3 region has the DNA TGCGCCAGCAGTGCGGGACTAGCGGGAGAAACAGATACGCAGTATTTT. This encodes CASSAGLAGETDTQYF. V gene TRBV5-1 combines with J gene TRBJ2-3, with 14 bases lining up with TRBD2. Germline V CDR1 and CDR2: SGHRS, YFSETQ. J gave up 3 bases and V 5 bases, and 5 bases lay outside the gene matches. The length of the CDR3 is 16 residues.

The CDR3 spells CASSLLPGTGAEQYF. The CDR3 DNA reads as TGTGCCAGCAGTCTCCTTCCCGGGACTGGAGCCGAGCAGTACTTC. The V call is TRBV28, the J call TRBJ2-7; possible D gene TRBD2, 6 bases. The CDR3 is 15 amino acids. With 5 bases removed from V and 6 bases from J, the gap between germline ends came to 20 bases. CDR1 and CDR2 from the germline V gene are MDHEN and SYDVKM.

The V call is TRBV5-5, the J call TRBJ1-2; 7 nucleotides match TRBD1. Trimming took 0 bases from V and 8 from J; bases not matched to a gene: 4. CDR1 SGHKS and CDR2 YYEKEE come from the germline V gene (reference sequence). The CDR3 sequence is 13 residues long. The CDR3 sequence is CASSLGDSPGYTF. CDR3 bases: TGTGCCAGCAGCTTGGGGGACAGCCCAGGCTACACCTTC. The full variable domain, with the rest looked up from reference TRBV5-5 and TRBJ1-2, is DAGVTQSPTHLIKTRGQQVTLRCSPISGHKSVSWYQQVLGQGPQFIFQYYEKEERGRGNFPDRFSARQFPNYSSELNVNALLLGDSALYLCASSLGDSPGYTFGSGTRLTVV.

The gene calls are TRBV28 and TRBJ1-1; D is unclear. The germline gives CDR1 MDHEN, CDR2 SYDVKM. The V gene lost 2 bases and the J gene lost 1 base, with 14 bases spanning the gap. The CDR3 length is 16 residues. This CDR3 is CASSLTGYPRNTEAFF. The CDR3 DNA sequence: TGTGCCAGCAGTTTAACCGGTTACCCTAGGAACACTGAAGCTTTCTTT.

V is TRBV28 and J is TRBJ1-2; D is unresolved. Germline CDR1 is MDHEN and CDR2 is SYDVKM. The V end was cut by 2 bases, the J end by 0 bases, with 7 bases between. The CDR3 totals 14 residues. CDR3 region: CASSLTLPNYGYTF. Written as DNA, the CDR3 is TGTGCCAGCAGTTTAACATTACCTAACTATGGCTACACCTTC.

The chain joins TRBV11-2 to TRBJ2-7, with D maybe TRBD1 (5 bases). Looked up from germline, CDR1 is SGHAT and CDR2 is FQNNGV. The CDR3 spans 15 residues. Trimming removed 1 base from V and 0 bases from J, with 10 bases in between. DNA for the CDR3: TGTGCCAGCAGCTTAGGACAGTCGTACTCCTACGAGCAGTACTTC. Amino acid sequence: CASSLGQSYSYEQYF. Supplemented by reference TRBV11-2 and TRBJ2-7, the full variable domain reads EAGVAQSPRYKIIEKRQSVAFWCNPISGHATLYWYQQILGQGPKLLIQFQNNGVVDDSQLPKDRFSAERLKGVDSTLKIQPAKLEDSAVYLCASSLGQSYSYEQYFGPGTRLTVT.

Only one count was recorded for this clone. The rearrangement uses TRBV19 and TRBJ1-1; 7 bases are shared with TRBD1. From germline, CDR1 is LNHDA and CDR2 SQIVND (reference sequence). The CDR3 loop spans 14 amino acids. Trimming cost V 6 bases and J 0 bases; bases outside gene matches: 4. This CDR3 reads CASSRGWMNTEAFF. Here the CDR3 DNA reads TGTGCCAGTAGCAGGGGGTGGATGAACACTGAAGCTTTCTTT.